The entry below describes one TCR beta chain. These data belong to a study of blood T cell repertoires in COVID-19. With 7 bases removed from V and 6 bases from J, the gap between germline ends came to 13 bases. CDR3 length: 13 residues. Per the germline V gene, CDR1 is LNHDA and CDR2 is SQIVND (reference sequence). Libraries were prepared by immunoSEQ multiplex PCR; TCRdb keeps only in-frame clonotypes and omits some of them. The sample records 2,500 or so clones, approximately 86% being singletons. This sequence joins TRBV19 and TRBJ1-5; D not resolved. What was sequenced was peripheral blood. The sequence was collected from a man between 65 and 80 years old with active COVID-19. In DNA, the CDR3 is TGTGCCAGTACCCGAGGCGCGGGTCAGCCCCAGCATTTT. Translation: CASTRGAGQPQHF.